One T cell receptor (beta chain) is described in this entry. This entry comes from a study of blood T cell repertoires in COVID-19. Across the whole study: Specimens from acute and convalescent COVID-19 originated in the United States, Italy and Spain.

This CDR3 spans 11 amino acids. Trimming took 5 bases from V and 8 from J, leaving 7 bases between them. Germline V gene data show CDR1 as LNHDA and CDR2 as SQIVND (reference sequence). Everyone who took part was about 18 to 89 years old, and they came from 24 US areas. Cohort 3 recovery required two negative PCRs, clearance, or symptom resolution. Per the original data handling: The authors estimated nucleated cell counts from reference gene primer amplification. Data came from immunoSEQ multiplex PCR; TCRdb stores just in-frame clones and leaves some out. That table furnishes V, J and clone size, whereas the DNA furnished D and trimming. The sample carries roughly 290,000 clones, roughly 87% recorded once.

Sequencing was performed on PBMCs or T cells enriched from blood (not recorded which). The sequence came from a woman in her thirties or forties who had recovered from COVID-19. The J gene is TRBJ1-3, the V gene TRBV19; D is undetermined. The CDR3 bases are TGTGCCAGTAGTTCTCCCTACACCATATATTTT. As protein: CASSSPYTIYF.